The rows below give T cell receptor beta chains drawn from one sample of a study of blood T cell repertoires in COVID-19. The repertoire was sequenced with immunoSEQ multiplex PCR; TCRdb's copy has only in-frame clones and lacks some. Of 100,000 to 150,000 clones detected, 85% to 90% appear once; the ten largest clones hold 2% to 2.5%. The sample comprised peripheral blood. The receptors were sampled from a man in his forties or fifties with active COVID-19. Both conserved end residues are part of each CDR3. Each record gives: V gene, J gene, CDR3 protein.

>TRBV4-1|TRBJ2-7
CASSQDRGGGANYEQYF
>TRBV5-4|TRBJ2-1
CASSFSGGLYNEQFF
>TRBV10-1|TRBJ2-3
CASIEGSTDTQYF
>TRBV4-2|TRBJ1-4
CASSQDLGLSNEKLFF
>TRBV2|TRBJ2-7
CASTPSHEQYF
>TRBV18|TRBJ1-4
CASSPRDSNEKLFF
>TRBV9|TRBJ1-2
CASSVEPGTRGYGYTF
>TRBV7-7|TRBJ2-2
CASSYSRTGDGTGELFF
>TRBV7-9|TRBJ2-1
CASSPRTGVYNEQFF
>TRBV30|TRBJ1-3
CAWSSFRGIRGNTIYF
>TRBV7-9|TRBJ1-5
CASSLGGDQPQHF
>TRBV2|TRBJ2-7
CASSEVVRGSYEQYF
>TRBV4-3|TRBJ1-2
CASSLLGQGAAGYTF
>TRBV5-1|TRBJ2-3
CASSFSTDTQYF
>TRBV19|TRBJ2-1
CASVGAAGGLYNEQFF
>TRBV5-1|TRBJ2-3
CASSTGTGVTDTQYF
>TRBV4-2|TRBJ1-2
CASSQVQAGEGYTF
>TRBV3-1/TRBV3-2|TRBJ1-3
CASSQDIGTGSGGNTIYF
>TRBV3-1/TRBV3-2|TRBJ2-1
CASSPEPQGNEQFF
>TRBV6-1|TRBJ2-7
CASSEGTGGRYEQYF
>TRBV24-1|TRBJ2-7
CATKRAPRCYEQYF
>TRBV3-1/TRBV3-2|TRBJ1-2
CASSQEQGNYGYTF
>TRBV4-1|TRBJ2-1
CASSQDPSGSSYNEQFF
>TRBV27|TRBJ2-5
CASRDRGWPETQYF
>TRBV7-2|TRBJ1-2
CASSLVRSSNNYGYTF
>TRBV3-1/TRBV3-2|TRBJ1-3
CASSQRGITGSSGNTIYF
>TRBV10-3|TRBJ2-4
CAISETASGGLHF
>TRBV10-3|TRBJ1-2
CALNPGQDNYGYTF
>TRBV4-2|TRBJ1-1
CASSQGRTPLNTEAFF
>TRBV3-1/TRBV3-2|TRBJ2-7
CASSQGDRSFYEQYF
>TRBV7-8|TRBJ1-1
CASSLVMNTEAFF
>TRBV11-2|TRBJ1-2
CASSLTGTGYTF
>TRBV4-3|TRBJ2-7
CASSQDLRGHEQYF
>TRBV18|TRBJ1-4
CASSPDSGEKLFF
>TRBV6-6|TRBJ2-7
CASSKGTVLIYEQYF